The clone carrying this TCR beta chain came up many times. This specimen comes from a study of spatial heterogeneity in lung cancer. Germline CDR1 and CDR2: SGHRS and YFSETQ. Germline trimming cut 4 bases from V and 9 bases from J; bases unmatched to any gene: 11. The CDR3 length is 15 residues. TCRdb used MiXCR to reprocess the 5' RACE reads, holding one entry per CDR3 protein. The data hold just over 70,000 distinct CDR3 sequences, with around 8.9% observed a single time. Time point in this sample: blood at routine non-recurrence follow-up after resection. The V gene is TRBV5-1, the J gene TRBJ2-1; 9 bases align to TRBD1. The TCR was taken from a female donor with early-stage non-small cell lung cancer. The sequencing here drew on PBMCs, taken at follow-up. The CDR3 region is CASSLIPGQGAEQFF. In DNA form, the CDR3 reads TGCGCCAGCAGCCTCATTCCGGGACAGGGAGCTGAGCAGTTCTTC. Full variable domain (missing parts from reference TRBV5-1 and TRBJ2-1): KAGVTQTPRYLIKTRGQQVTLSCSPISGHRSVSWYQQTPGQGLQFLFEYFSETQRNKGNFPGRFSGRQFSNSRSEMNVSTLELGDSALYLCASSLIPGQGAEQFFGPGTRLTVL.